Reported below is one T cell receptor (beta chain). This clone was seen a single time. The antigen this receptor binds is unknown. Base qualities are not provided; no much larger clone lies one nucleotide away. The germline V and J ends show losses of 0 bases and 6 bases respectively, and no gene match explains 7 bases of the junction. The CDR3 goes from the cysteine to the phenylalanine over 15 residues. CDR3 DNA only is kept here, 45 bases in frame from base 1. From the germline V gene, CDR1 is SGDLS and CDR2 is YYNGEE. Participants were included only if at least one PBMC sample before ART initiation and at least two post-ART samples were available. Treatment was received in the United States of America by all participants with HIV. Before DNA extraction, cryopreserved samples of roughly 0.9-11 million PBMC were thawed and then washed. At the time of the earliest PBMC sample, participants with HIV were aged between roughly 20 and 60 years. PBMC samples were contributed by each participant from 1-4 timepoints before ART initiation and 2-8 timepoints after ART initiation, with a median of 7 samples. Serial HIV viral load, CD4+ T-cell count, ART history and demographic data were obtained for every participant. Genomic DNA was extracted from unsorted PBMC with a Qiagen kit on a QIAcube, processed in batches of 12 samples.

The immunoSEQ hsTCRB v3.0 assay was used at survey level resolution for TRB variable region sequencing. The targeted TRB sequencing depth was roughly 40,000-55,000 T-cell genomes per sample. Pooled TRB libraries were sequenced on an Illumina MiSeq with a v3 150-cycle kit. As for the authors' bioinformatics: Analysis of repertoires was carried out in R inside a reproducible Nextflow workflow spanning QC, data transformation and analysis. Custom analyses were implemented in LymphoSeq2, an R package for AIRR-Seq data exploration. A few samples that yielded fewer than 5000 total TRB sequences were excluded, so that 150 to 200 HIV repertoires were analyzed. Of the 188 retained HIV repertoires, under 65 were collected before and about 130 after ART initiation. Repertoires were downsampled to 5000 TRB nucleotide sequences, with summary statistics averaged over 100 downsampling iterations. TRB sequences were retained for analysis only if CDR3 regions of at least seven amino acids were present. Diversity was assessed using a clonality score derived from Shannon entropy and using the Gini coefficient. Repertoire networks linked the top 5000 CDR3 amino acid sequences whenever two sequences differed by an edit distance of one. For TRB CDR3 amino acid sequences, GLIPH2 was used to predict antigen specificity groups and MHC restriction. To flag known CMV, EBV, HIV or tissue antigen associations, CDR3 amino acid sequences were matched against VDJdb and McPAS-TCR. Pre-ART, post-ART and control groups were compared with Wilcoxon signed-rank tests and Holm-Bonferroni correction. The table comes from immuneACCESS by way of TCRdb, which keeps in-frame sequences with V and J called. Part of the clones is missing from these tables; in studies checked, under half for an unresolved V gene and the rest for unknown reasons. Clone size and the V and J calls come from that table; the DNA yielded D and trimming. The sample table shows 25,000 to 30,000 clones, and 75% to 90% are seen once. The top ten constitute roughly 8.6% of the sample.

This record belongs to a study of long-term antiretroviral therapy in people with HIV (dated 2022 in TCRdb). Some background on the complete study: The earliest samples were collected approximately a decade before the 2015 WHO recommendation for immediate ART, a period when ART was typically delayed until CD4 counts fell. No cross-contamination during QIAcube processing was seen in test extractions of a monoclonal T-cell line run alongside 30 to 35 polyclonal samples. A total of around 190 cryopreserved PBMC samples came from approximately 30 adults with confirmed HIV infection and were collected serially over a mean of about 6 years (range 1-12). Among the approximately 30 participants with HIV, eleven to twelve were female. A retrospective serial study tested whether changes in peripheral blood TRB repertoire composition and diversity were associated with ART initiation and durable HIV suppression.

What the study reported, not specific to this receptor: The samples span the years 2004 to 2017, and the ART regimens used at that time may not be as effective as current regimens. Because cell numbers in pre-ART samples were limited, unsorted PBMC were profiled instead of sorted CD4+ and CD8+ T cells. Inferences about post-ART repertoire changes were limited because no data were available on ART adherence, viral resistance or therapy changes. Since PBMC availability was limited, sequencing covered only the TCR beta chain, with no alpha chain pairing. Compared with controls, HIV repertoires had narrower CDR3 length ranges, and the network structure pointed to an antigen-experienced repertoire that shifted only slightly toward naive after ART. Expanded TRB clones identified before ART initiation dominated the repertoire across all time points, though the dominance fluctuated and decreased in many PLHIV after ART. Starting ART was linked to a significant rise in TRB diversity, yet even after long-term ART the diversity remained significantly lower than in transplant donor controls.

This sequence was found in a man in his fifties with HIV. Sequenced here: unsorted PBMCs, sampled 3.2 years before starting antiretroviral therapy. The chain joins TRBV9 to TRBJ2-7, and TRBD1 matches 9 of the central bases. DNA sequence: TGTGCCAGCAGCGTAGGAAACAGGGGGCCGCTCGAGCAGTACTTC. It encodes CASSVGNRGPLEQYF.